Listed here is a single T cell receptor (beta chain). No antigen is known for it. This sample was taken from a study of blood T cells in healthy people across ages. A second PCR, run for about 6 to 11 cycles, used a sample-barcoded 5' primer plus a J-beta primer mix. TCRdb processed the 5' RACE reads anew with MiXCR; each CDR3 protein has one entry. The table lists about 720,000 distinct CDR3 sequences, about 20% of them singletons, with 22% in the top ten. Broader study findings: Any conclusive comparison of naive versus antigen-experienced cells was prevented by using unsorted PBMCs.

There are 16 residues in the CDR3. Total RNA was isolated from each sample in quantities of at least 5 micrograms. The J gene is TRBJ2-7, the V gene TRBV21-1; TRBD1, as called in the table, went unchecked against the DNA. TRBV21-1 is marked as a pseudogene. The sample consisted of blood. This TCR derives from a man aged 70 or older in good health. The CDR3 is CASIPSDFWDSYEQYF. Here the CDR3 DNA reads TGTGCCAGCATCCCCTCGGACTTCTGGGACTCCTACGAGCAGTACTTC.